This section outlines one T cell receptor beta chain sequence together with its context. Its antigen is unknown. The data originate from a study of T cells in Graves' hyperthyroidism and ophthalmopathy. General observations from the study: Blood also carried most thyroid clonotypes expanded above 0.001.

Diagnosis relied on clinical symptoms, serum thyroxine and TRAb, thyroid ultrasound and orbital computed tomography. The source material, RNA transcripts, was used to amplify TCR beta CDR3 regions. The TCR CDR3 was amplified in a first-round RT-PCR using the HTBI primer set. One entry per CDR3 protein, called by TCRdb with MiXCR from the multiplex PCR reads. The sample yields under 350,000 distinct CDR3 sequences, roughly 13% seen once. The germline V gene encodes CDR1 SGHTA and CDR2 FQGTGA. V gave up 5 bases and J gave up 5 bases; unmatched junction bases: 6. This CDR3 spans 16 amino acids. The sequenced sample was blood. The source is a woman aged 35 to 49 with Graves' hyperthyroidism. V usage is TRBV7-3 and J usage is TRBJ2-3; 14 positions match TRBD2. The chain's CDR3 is CASSRGLAGVGDTQYF. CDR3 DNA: TGTGCCAGCAGCAGGGGACTAGCGGGAGTGGGAGATACGCAGTATTTT.